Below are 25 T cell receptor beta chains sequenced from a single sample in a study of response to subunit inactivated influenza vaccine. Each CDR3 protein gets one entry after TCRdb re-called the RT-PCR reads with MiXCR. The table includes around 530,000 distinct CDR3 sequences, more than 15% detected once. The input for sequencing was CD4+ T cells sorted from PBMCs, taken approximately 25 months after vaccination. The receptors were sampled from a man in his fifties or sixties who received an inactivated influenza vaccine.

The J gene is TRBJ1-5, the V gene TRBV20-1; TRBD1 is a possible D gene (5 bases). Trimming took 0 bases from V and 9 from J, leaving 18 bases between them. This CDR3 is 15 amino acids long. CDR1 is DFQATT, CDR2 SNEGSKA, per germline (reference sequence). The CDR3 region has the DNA TGCAGTGCTAGAGATCTGAGGGCCCCGGGGGGGCCCCAGCATTTT. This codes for CSARDLRAPGGPQHF.

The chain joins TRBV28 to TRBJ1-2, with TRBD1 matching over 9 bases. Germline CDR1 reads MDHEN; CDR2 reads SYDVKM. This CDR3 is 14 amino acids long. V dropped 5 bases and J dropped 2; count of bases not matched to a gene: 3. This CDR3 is CASSEGQGNYGYTF. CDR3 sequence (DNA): TGTGCCAGCAGTGAGGGACAGGGAAACTATGGCTACACCTTC.

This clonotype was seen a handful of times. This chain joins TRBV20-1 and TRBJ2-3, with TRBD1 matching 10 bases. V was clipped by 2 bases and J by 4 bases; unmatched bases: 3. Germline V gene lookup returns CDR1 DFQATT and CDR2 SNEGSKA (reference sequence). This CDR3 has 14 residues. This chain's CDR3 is CSARRQGASDTQYF. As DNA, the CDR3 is TGCAGTGCTAGAAGACAGGGGGCATCAGATACGCAGTATTTT.

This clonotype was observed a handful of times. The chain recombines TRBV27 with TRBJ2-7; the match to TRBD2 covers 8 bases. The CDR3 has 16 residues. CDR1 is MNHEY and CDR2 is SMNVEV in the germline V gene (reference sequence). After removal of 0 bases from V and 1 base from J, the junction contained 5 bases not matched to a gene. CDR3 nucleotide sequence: TGTGCCAGCAGTTTATCGTGGGGACTAGGGTCCTACGAGCAGTACTTC. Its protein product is CASSLSWGLGSYEQYF.

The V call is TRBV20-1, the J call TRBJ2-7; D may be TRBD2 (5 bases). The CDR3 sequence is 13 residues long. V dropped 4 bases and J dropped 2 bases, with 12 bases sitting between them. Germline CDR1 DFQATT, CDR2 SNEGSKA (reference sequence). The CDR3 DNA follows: TGCAGTGCTAACAGCGGACTTACCTACGAGCAGTACTTC. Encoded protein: CSANSGLTYEQYF.

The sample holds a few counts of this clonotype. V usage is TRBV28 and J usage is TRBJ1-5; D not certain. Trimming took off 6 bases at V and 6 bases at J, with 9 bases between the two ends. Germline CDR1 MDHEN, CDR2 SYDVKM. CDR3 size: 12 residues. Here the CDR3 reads CASSLTVQPQHF. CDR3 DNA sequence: TGTGCCAGCAGCCTTACAGTTCAGCCCCAGCATTTT.

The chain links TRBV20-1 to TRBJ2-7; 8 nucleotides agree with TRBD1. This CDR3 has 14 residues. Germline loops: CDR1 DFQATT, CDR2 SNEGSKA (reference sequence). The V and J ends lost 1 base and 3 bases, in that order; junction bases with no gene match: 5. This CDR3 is CSARGQGPNYEQYF. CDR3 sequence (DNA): TGCAGTGCTAGAGGACAGGGGCCAAACTACGAGCAGTACTTC.

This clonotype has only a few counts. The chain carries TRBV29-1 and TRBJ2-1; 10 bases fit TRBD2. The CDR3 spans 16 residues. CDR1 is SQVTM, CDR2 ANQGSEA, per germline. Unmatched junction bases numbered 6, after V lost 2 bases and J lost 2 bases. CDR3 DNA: TGCAGCGTTGAACCCGGACTAGCGGAAACCTACAATGAGCAGTTCTTC. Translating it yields CSVEPGLAETYNEQFF.

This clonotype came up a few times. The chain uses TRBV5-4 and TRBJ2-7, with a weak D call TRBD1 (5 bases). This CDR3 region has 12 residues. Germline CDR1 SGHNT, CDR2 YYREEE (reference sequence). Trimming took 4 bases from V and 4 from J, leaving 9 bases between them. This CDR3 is CASSAQGYEQYF. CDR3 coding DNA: TGTGCCAGCAGCGCCCAGGGTTACGAGCAGTACTTC.

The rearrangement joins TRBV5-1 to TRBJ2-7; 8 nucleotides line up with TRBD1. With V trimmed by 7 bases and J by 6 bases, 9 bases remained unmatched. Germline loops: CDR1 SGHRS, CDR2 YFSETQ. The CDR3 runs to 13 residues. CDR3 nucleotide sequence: TGCGCCAGCCGACCGACAGGGGTCACCGAGCAGTACTTC. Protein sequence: CASRPTGVTEQYF.

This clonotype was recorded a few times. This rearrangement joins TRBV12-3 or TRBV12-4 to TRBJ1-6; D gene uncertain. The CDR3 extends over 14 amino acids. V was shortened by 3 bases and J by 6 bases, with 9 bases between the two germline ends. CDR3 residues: CASSFSEFNSPLHF. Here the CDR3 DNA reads TGTGCCAGCAGTTTTAGCGAGTTTAATTCACCCCTCCACTTT.

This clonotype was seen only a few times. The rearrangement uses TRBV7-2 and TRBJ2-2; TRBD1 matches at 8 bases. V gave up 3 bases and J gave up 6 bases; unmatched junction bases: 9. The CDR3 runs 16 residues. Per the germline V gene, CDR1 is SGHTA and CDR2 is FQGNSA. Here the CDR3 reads CASSLTWTGFSGELFF. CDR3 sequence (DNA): TGTGCCAGCAGCTTGACCTGGACAGGGTTTTCCGGGGAGCTGTTTTTT.

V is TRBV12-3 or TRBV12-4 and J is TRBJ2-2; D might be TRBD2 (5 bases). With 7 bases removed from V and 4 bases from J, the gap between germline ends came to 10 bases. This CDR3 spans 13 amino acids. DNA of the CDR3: TGTGCCAGCACCCCGGACTTCACCGGGGAGCTGTTTTTT. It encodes CASTPDFTGELFF.

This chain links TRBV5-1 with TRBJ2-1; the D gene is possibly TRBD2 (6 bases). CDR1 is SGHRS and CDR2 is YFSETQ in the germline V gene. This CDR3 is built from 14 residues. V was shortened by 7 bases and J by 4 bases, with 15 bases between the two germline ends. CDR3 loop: CASYRWGEYNEQFF. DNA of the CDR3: TGCGCCAGCTACCGCTGGGGGGAATACAATGAGCAGTTCTTC. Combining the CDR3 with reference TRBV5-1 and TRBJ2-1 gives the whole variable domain KAGVTQTPRYLIKTRGQQVTLSCSPISGHRSVSWYQQTPGQGLQFLFEYFSETQRNKGNFPGRFSGRQFSNSRSEMNVSTLELGDSALYLCASYRWGEYNEQFFGPGTRLTVL.

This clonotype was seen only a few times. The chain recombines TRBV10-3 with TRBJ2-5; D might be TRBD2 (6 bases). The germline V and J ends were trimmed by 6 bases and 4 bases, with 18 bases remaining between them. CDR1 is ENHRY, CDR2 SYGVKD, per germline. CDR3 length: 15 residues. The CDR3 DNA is TGTGCCATCAGGTCCCCGGGCGGGGTTACAGAGACCCAGTACTTC. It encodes CAIRSPGGVTETQYF.

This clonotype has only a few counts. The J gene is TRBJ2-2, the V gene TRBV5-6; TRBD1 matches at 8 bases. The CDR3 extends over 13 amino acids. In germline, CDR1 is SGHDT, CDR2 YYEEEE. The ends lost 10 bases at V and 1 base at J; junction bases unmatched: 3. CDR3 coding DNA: TGTGCCTCAGGGGGCTGGAACACCGGGGAGCTGTTTTTT. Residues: CASGGWNTGELFF.

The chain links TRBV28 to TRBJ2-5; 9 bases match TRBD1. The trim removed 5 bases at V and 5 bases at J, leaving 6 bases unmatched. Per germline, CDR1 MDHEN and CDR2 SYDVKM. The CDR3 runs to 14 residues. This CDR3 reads CASSTAGQGETQYF. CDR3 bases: TGTGCCAGCAGTACAGCGGGACAGGGTGAGACCCAGTACTTC.

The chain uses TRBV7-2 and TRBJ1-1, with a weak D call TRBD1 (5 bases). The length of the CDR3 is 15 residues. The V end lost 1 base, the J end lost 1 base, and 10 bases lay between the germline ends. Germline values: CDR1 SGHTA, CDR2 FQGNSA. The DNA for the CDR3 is TGTGCCAGCAGCTTAGTATCAGGGAGGAACACTGAAGCTTTCTTT. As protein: CASSLVSGRNTEAFF.

As DNA, the CDR3 is TGTGCCAGCAGTGAATATAGGGCAGTCCGAGGCCAAGAGACCCAGTACTTC. Amino acids: CASSEYRAVRGQETQYF. The chain uses TRBV25-1 and TRBJ2-5; D unresolved. The V gene's germline CDR1 is MGHDK and CDR2 SYGVNS. This CDR3 is built from 17 residues. V was clipped by 0 bases and J by 1 base, with 15 bases between them.

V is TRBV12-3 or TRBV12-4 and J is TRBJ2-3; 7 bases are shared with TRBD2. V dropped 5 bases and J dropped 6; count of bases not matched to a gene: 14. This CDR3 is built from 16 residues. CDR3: CASSPGTKSVIDTQYF. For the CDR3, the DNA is TGTGCCAGCAGTCCCGGGACTAAGTCCGTTATCGATACGCAGTATTTT.

This chain's CDR3 is CSASSGSPNEQFF. The CDR3 nucleotides are TGCAGTGCTAGTAGCGGGAGTCCAAATGAGCAGTTCTTC. V and J are TRBV20-1 and TRBJ2-1; 9 bases are a match to TRBD2. Germline V gene lookup returns CDR1 DFQATT and CDR2 SNEGSKA (reference sequence). The CDR3 runs to 13 residues. The trim removed 3 bases at V and 7 bases at J, leaving 4 bases unmatched.

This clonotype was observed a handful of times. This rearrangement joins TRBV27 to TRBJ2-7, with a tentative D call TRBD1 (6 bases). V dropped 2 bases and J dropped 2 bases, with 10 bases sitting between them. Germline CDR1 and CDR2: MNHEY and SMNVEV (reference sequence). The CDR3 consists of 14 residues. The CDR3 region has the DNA TGTGCCAGCAGTTTAGCGAGGGACACCTACGAGCAGTACTTC. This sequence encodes CASSLARDTYEQYF.

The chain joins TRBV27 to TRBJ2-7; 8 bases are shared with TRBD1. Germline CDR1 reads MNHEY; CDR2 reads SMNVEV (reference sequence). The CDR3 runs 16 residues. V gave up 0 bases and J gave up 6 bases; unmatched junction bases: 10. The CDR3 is CASSLSFQGAWSEQYF. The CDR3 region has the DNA TGTGCCAGCAGTTTATCATTCCAGGGGGCTTGGAGCGAGCAGTACTTC.

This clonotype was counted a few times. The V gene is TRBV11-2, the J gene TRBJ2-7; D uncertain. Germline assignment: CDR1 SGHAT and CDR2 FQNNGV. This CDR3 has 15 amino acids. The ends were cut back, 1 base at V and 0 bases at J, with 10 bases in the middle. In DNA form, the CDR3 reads TGTGCCAGCAGCTTAGGGTCATATCGCTCCTACGAGCAGTACTTC. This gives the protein CASSLGSYRSYEQYF.

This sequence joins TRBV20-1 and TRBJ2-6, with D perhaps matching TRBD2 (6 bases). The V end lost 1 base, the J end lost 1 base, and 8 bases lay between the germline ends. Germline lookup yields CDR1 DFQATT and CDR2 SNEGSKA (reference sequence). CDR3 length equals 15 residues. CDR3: CSARVGGSGANVLTF. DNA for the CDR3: TGCAGTGCTAGAGTGGGGGGTTCTGGGGCCAACGTCCTGACTTTC.